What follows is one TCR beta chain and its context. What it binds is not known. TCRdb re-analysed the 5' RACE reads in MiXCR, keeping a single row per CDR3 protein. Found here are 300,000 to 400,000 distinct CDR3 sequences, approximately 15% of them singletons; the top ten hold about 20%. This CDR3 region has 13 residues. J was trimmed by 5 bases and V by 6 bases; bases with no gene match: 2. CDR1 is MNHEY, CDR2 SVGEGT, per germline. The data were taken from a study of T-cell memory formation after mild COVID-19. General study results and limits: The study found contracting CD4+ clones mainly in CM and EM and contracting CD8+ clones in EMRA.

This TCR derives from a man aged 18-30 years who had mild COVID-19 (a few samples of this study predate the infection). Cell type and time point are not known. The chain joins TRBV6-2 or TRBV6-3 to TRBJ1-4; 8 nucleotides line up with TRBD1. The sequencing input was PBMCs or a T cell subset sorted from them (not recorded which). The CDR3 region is CASRWTGNEKLFF. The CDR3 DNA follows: TGTGCCAGCAGGTGGACAGGGAATGAAAAACTGTTTTTT.